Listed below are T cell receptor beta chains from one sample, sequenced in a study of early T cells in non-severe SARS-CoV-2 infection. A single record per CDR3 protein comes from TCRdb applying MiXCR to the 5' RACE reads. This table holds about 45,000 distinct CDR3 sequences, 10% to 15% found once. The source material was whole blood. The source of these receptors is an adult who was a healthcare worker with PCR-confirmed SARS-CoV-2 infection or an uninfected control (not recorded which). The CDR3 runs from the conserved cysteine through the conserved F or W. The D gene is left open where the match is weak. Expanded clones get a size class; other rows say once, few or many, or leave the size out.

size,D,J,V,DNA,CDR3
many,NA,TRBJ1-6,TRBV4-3,TGCGCCAGCAGCCAAGGGGACTCCTATAATTCACCCCTCCACTTT,CASSQGDSYNSPLHF
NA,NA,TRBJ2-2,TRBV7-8,TGTGCCAGCAGCTTGTCAGGTCCCGCCCCCGGGGAGCTGTTTTTT,CASSLSGPAPGELFF
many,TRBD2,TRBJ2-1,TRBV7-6,TGTGCCAGCAGCTTAGCATGGCGGGGGGATAGTGAGCAGTTCTTC,CASSLAWRGDSEQFF
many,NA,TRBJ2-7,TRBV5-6,TGTGCCAGCAGCTTTTTTCCATCCTCCTACGAGCAGTACTTC,CASSFFPSSYEQYF
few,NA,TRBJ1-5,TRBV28,TGTGCCAGCAAAGGACAGTCTGTTCAGCCCCAGCATTTT,CASKGQSVQPQHF
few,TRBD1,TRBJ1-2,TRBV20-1,TGCAGGCCAGGGGGCGCAGGGATTTATGGCTACACCTTC,CRPGGAGIYGYTF
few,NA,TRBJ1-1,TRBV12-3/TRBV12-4,TGTGCCAGCACGCCAAGAGGGGACACTGAAGCTTTCTTT,CASTPRGDTEAFF
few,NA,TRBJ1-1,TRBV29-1,TGCAGCGGTGGGGCCGGGGGGAACACTGAAGCTTTCTTT,CSGGAGGNTEAFF
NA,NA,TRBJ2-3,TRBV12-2,TGTGCAAGTCGGCTTTCTCGACTGGCAACAGATACGCAGTATTTT,CASRLSRLATDTQYF
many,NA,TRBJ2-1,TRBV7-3,TGTGCCAGCAGCTTACCGGGGCCAGGCAATGAGCAGTTCTTC,CASSLPGPGNEQFF
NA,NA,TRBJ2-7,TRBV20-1,TGCAGTGCTAGACAAGCAATCTACGAGCAGTACTTC,CSARQAIYEQYF
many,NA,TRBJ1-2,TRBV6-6,TGTGCCAGCAGTATAAGCTATGGCTACACCTTC,CASSISYGYTF
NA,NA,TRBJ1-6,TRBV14,TGTGCCAGCAGCCAAGATCAACGATATTCACCCCTCCACTTT,CASSQDQRYSPLHF